This T cell receptor beta chain was identified during a study of T cells after yellow fever vaccination. Study context: Low-cell-number fractions were prepared with SMART-Seq v4 Ultra Low Input.

By 5'RACE template switching, TCR cDNA was produced, with a universal primer site and UMIs added in the process. TCRdb used MiXCR to reprocess the 5' RACE reads, holding one entry per CDR3 protein. The sample yields over 300,000 distinct CDR3 sequences, 6.8% seen once. This CDR3 is built from 12 residues. From germline, CDR1 is MNHEY and CDR2 SVGEGT. V shed 4 bases and J shed 4 bases, with 5 bases lying between them. V and J are TRBV6-2 or TRBV6-3 and TRBJ1-5; no clear D. This specimen consisted of PBMCs, obtained about 49 days after the first yellow fever vaccination. The sequence came from a young man who received the YFV17D yellow fever vaccine. CDR3 region: CASSSRNQPQHF. CDR3 DNA: TGTGCCAGCAGTTCCCGTAATCAGCCCCAGCATTTT.